These T cell receptor beta chains were read from a single sample in a study of shared clonotypes between healthy human individuals. Sequencing used immunoSEQ multiplex PCR; TCRdb keeps in-frame clones, though not all of them. This table has about 2.4 million clones, more than 80% appearing once. Sequencing input: naive CD4+ T cells sorted from blood. The receptors were sampled from a man between 18 and 35 years old in good health. The CDR3 runs from the conserved cysteine through the conserved F or W. D genes are given only for firm matches. Part of the rows lack a size; the others show once, few, many or a class for expanded clones.

J: TRBJ2-2
size: -
V: TRBV6-5
D: -
CDR3: CATRTFNTGELFF
DNA: TGTGCCACGCGGACTTTCAACACCGGGGAGCTGTTTTTT

J: TRBJ2-7
size: -
V: TRBV5-4
D: -
CDR3: CASSLAHGPSEQYF
DNA: TGTGCCAGCAGCTTGGCACACGGGCCAAGCGAGCAGTACTTC

J: TRBJ2-7
size: -
V: TRBV9
D: TRBD1
CDR3: CASSPRTGLGEQYF
DNA: TGTGCCAGCAGCCCCCGGACAGGGCTGGGCGAGCAGTACTTC

J: TRBJ2-7
size: -
V: TRBV30
D: TRBD2
CDR3: CAWKGLAGF
DNA: TGTGCCTGGAAGGGACTAGCGGGCTTC

J: TRBJ2-7
size: few
V: TRBV2
D: -
CDR3: CASSDPISYEQYF
DNA: TGTGCCAGCAGTGACCCTATCTCCTACGAGCAGTACTTC

J: TRBJ2-7
size: once
V: TRBV30
D: TRBD1
CDR3: CAWTSGQGPYEQYF
DNA: TGTGCCTGGACGTCGGGACAGGGTCCCTACGAGCAGTACTTC

J: TRBJ1-2
size: -
V: TRBV14
D: -
CDR3: CASSQDLTYGYTF
DNA: TGTGCCAGCAGCCAAGATCTTACCTATGGCTACACCTTC

J: TRBJ1-2
size: -
V: TRBV7-2
D: -
CDR3: CASSLNGWMTRPTF
DNA: TGTGCCAGCAGCTTAAATGGATGGATGACCCGCCCCACCTTC

J: TRBJ1-2
size: -
V: TRBV15
D: -
CDR3: CATSRQDTAGGYTF
DNA: TGTGCCACCAGCAGACAGGACACGGCAGGGGGCTACACCTTC

J: TRBJ1-4
size: -
V: TRBV5-6
D: TRBD1
CDR3: CASSFLGQGWEKLFF
DNA: TGTGCCAGCAGCTTCCTTGGACAGGGGTGGGAAAAACTGTTTTTT

J: TRBJ2-5
size: -
V: TRBV5-4
D: TRBD1
CDR3: CASSTGQGKGETQYF
DNA: TGTGCCAGCAGCACCGGACAGGGGAAGGGGGAGACCCAGTACTTC

J: TRBJ1-4
size: once
V: TRBV7-9
D: TRBD1
CDR3: CASTDLDRGLEKLFF
DNA: TGTGCCAGCACCGACCTGGACAGGGGGCTTGAAAAACTGTTTTTT

J: TRBJ2-4
size: -
V: TRBV4-3
D: TRBD1
CDR3: CASSLDRAGKNIQYF
DNA: TGCGCCAGCAGCCTTGACAGGGCTGGCAAAAACATTCAGTACTTC

J: TRBJ1-5
size: -
V: TRBV5-4
D: -
CDR3: CASSEGTRGHQPQHF
DNA: TGTGCCAGCAGCGAGGGGACGCGGGGCCATCAGCCCCAGCATTTT

J: TRBJ2-6
size: once
V: TRBV25-1
D: -
CDR3: CASSDLHGAGANVLTF
DNA: TGTGCCAGCAGTGACCTCCACGGGGCTGGGGCCAACGTCCTGACTTTC

J: TRBJ1-1
size: -
V: TRBV6-5
D: -
CDR3: CASSYGQGRTEAFF
DNA: TGTGCCAGCAGTTACGGGCAGGGGCGGACTGAAGCTTTCTTT

J: TRBJ2-5
size: -
V: TRBV19
D: -
CDR3: CASSINRNQETQYF
DNA: TGTGCCAGTAGTATTAACAGAAATCAAGAGACCCAGTACTTC

J: TRBJ1-4
size: -
V: TRBV4-3
D: -
CDR3: CASSQGSEINEKLFF
DNA: TGCGCCAGCAGCCAAGGGTCGGAGATTAATGAAAAACTGTTTTTT

J: TRBJ2-1
size: -
V: TRBV30
D: -
CDR3: CAWSAAAEQFF
DNA: TGTGCCTGGAGTGCGGCGGCTGAGCAGTTCTTC

J: TRBJ1-3
size: -
V: TRBV6-1
D: -
CDR3: CASSDSSGGGNTIYF
DNA: TGTGCCAGCAGCGATTCATCGGGGGGCGGAAACACCATATATTTT

J: TRBJ2-3
size: -
V: TRBV6-5
D: -
CDR3: CASSYLRGVSTDTQYF
DNA: TGTGCCAGCAGTTATCTAAGGGGGGTGAGCACAGATACGCAGTATTTT

J: TRBJ2-3
size: -
V: TRBV5-4
D: -
CDR3: CASSLESGSTDTQYF
DNA: TGTGCCAGCAGCTTGGAGAGCGGGAGCACAGATACGCAGTATTTT

J: TRBJ2-3
size: -
V: TRBV18
D: TRBD2
CDR3: CASSPGLAGGSDTQYF
DNA: TGTGCCAGCTCACCAGGGCTAGCGGGGGGATCGGATACGCAGTATTTT

J: TRBJ2-3
size: -
V: TRBV19
D: TRBD2
CDR3: CASSGILSGGADTQYF
DNA: TGTGCCAGTAGTGGGATCCTTAGCGGGGGAGCAGATACGCAGTATTTT

J: TRBJ2-4
size: -
V: TRBV6-1
D: TRBD1
CDR3: CASSEGRQGKNIQYF
DNA: TGTGCCAGCAGTGAAGGGCGACAGGGGAAAAACATTCAGTACTTC